A single sample gave rise to the 10 T cell receptor beta chains below, sequenced in a study of T cells after yellow fever vaccination. TCRdb analysed the 5' RACE reads with MiXCR anew, one entry per CDR3 protein. The profile shows more than 300,000 distinct CDR3 sequences, around 4.5% of them singletons. This specimen consisted of PBMCs, obtained 15 days after the yellow fever booster vaccination. These receptors were obtained from a man aged 18 to 29 who received the YFV17D yellow fever vaccine.

This chain uses TRBV20-1 with TRBJ1-2; 8 bases map to TRBD1. Germline lookup yields CDR1 DFQATT and CDR2 SNEGSKA (reference sequence). The CDR3 is 13 residues long. V gave up 5 bases and J gave up 2 bases; unmatched junction bases: 4. Written as DNA, the CDR3 is TGCAGTGCTGATACAGGGGGGAACTATGGCTACACCTTC. It is translated as CSADTGGNYGYTF.

There are a few counts of this clonotype. The chain uses TRBV7-8 and TRBJ1-1; D might be TRBD1 (6 bases). V lost 1 base and J lost 1, with 13 bases in between. The germline V gene has CDR1 SGHVS and CDR2 FQNEAQ. This CDR3 is built from 16 residues. CDR3 nucleotides: TGTGCCAGCAGCTTAGAGGTGGACAGCAAGAACACTGAAGCTTTCTTT. Its protein product is CASSLEVDSKNTEAFF.

This clonotype was detected only a few times. V is TRBV10-3 and J is TRBJ2-3; 13 nucleotides match TRBD2. The CDR3 covers 16 residues. The V gene's germline CDR1 is ENHRY and CDR2 SYGVKD. V gave up 6 bases and J gave up 8 bases; unmatched junction bases: 11. CDR3 nucleotide sequence: TGTGCCATCAGCTACACTAGCGGGGGGGGGTCCGGTACGCAGTATTTT. Its protein is CAISYTSGGGSGTQYF.

Many counts were recorded for this clonotype. The V call is TRBV5-6, the J call TRBJ2-3; D might be TRBD2 (5 bases). The germline V gene has CDR1 SGHDT and CDR2 YYEEEE. The CDR3 spans 16 residues. V was cut by 0 bases and J by 0 bases, with 11 bases left in between. The CDR3 is CASSLAVRTSTDTQYF. CDR3 in DNA: TGTGCCAGCAGCTTGGCCGTCCGGACTAGCACAGATACGCAGTATTTT. Drawing the rest from reference TRBV5-6 and TRBJ2-3, the complete variable domain is DAGVTQSPTHLIKTRGQQVTLRCSPKSGHDTVSWYQQALGQGPQFIFQYYEEEERQRGNFPDRFSGHQFPNYSSELNVNALLLGDSALYLCASSLAVRTSTDTQYFGPGTRLTVL.

This clonotype was detected only a few times. The J gene is TRBJ2-2, the V gene TRBV7-2; D gene uncertain. The length of the CDR3 is 18 residues. V lost 1 base, J lost 1 base, and 16 bases lay in between. The V gene's germline CDR1 is SGHTA and CDR2 FQGNSA. CDR3 sequence: CASSLDAWQEMNTGELFF. DNA of the CDR3: TGTGCCAGCAGCTTAGATGCCTGGCAGGAGATGAACACCGGGGAGCTGTTTTTT.

This clonotype was detected many times. The J gene is TRBJ1-1, the V gene TRBV7-2; tentatively, D is TRBD1 (5 bases). Germline values: CDR1 SGHTA, CDR2 FQGNSA. Trimming pared 7 bases from V and 4 bases from J, leaving 13 bases between. This CDR3 spans 13 amino acids. Here the CDR3 DNA reads TGTGCCAGCACCCAGTGGGGGGTCACTGAAGCTTTCTTT. It yields the protein CASTQWGVTEAFF.

The rearrangement uses TRBV6-6 and TRBJ1-1; D might be TRBD1 (5 bases). The CDR3 length is 15 residues. Trimming stripped 0 bases from V and 4 bases from J, with 12 bases between. Germline assignment: CDR1 MNHNY and CDR2 SVGAGI (reference sequence). The CDR3 nucleotides are TGTGCCAGCAGTTACTCGAGACAGCTGGGCACTGAAGCTTTCTTT. It codes for CASSYSRQLGTEAFF.

The chain employs TRBV4-1 and TRBJ2-1, with 11 bases matching TRBD2. The J segment lost 4 bases and the V segment lost 6 bases, leaving 11 bases of the junction unmatched. This CDR3 is built from 17 residues. Germline V gene lookup returns CDR1 MGHRA and CDR2 YSYEKL. The chain's CDR3 is CASRPESTSGAYNEQFF. The CDR3 DNA is TGCGCCAGCAGGCCAGAATCGACTAGCGGGGCTTACAATGAGCAGTTCTTC.

The CDR3 region is CASRWTGNNYEQYF. The CDR3 coding sequence is TGTGCCAGCAGATGGACAGGGAATAATTACGAGCAGTACTTC. The rearrangement joins TRBV6-1 to TRBJ2-7, with 8 bases aligning to TRBD1. The CDR3 extends over 14 amino acids. Germline V gene sequence: CDR1 MNHNS, CDR2 SASEGT. V shed 6 bases and J 4 bases; nucleotides not matched to a gene: 8.

The genes are TRBV18 and TRBJ2-2; tentative D call: TRBD2 (5 bases). The CDR3 consists of 15 residues. Per the germline V gene, CDR1 is KGHSH and CDR2 is LQKENI. V was trimmed by 0 bases and J by 2 bases, leaving 7 bases between them. The CDR3: CASSPPLANTGELFF. CDR3 DNA sequence: TGTGCCAGCTCACCACCCCTAGCAAACACCGGGGAGCTGTTTTTT. The full variable domain, rest sourced from reference TRBV18 and TRBJ2-2, is NAGVMQNPRHLVRRRGQEARLRCSPMKGHSHVYWYRQLPEEGLKFMVYLQKENIIDESGMPKERFSAEFPKEGPSILRIQQVVRGDSAAYFCASSPPLANTGELFFGEGSRLTVL.